This TCR beta chain emerged from a study of blood T cell repertoires in COVID-19. The overall study: Acute and convalescent COVID-19 specimens originated in the United States, Italy and Spain.

The CDR3 has 12 amino acids. V lost 6 bases and J lost 16, with 16 bases in between. The germline V gene encodes CDR1 MNHEY and CDR2 SVGAGI. This clone has a handful of counts. Profiled with immunoSEQ multiplex PCR; TCRdb holds only in-frame clones, not every one. The data contain some 190,000 clones, 76% of them singletons. The source is a woman aged 45-65 years with acute COVID-19. The sample taken for sequencing was PBMCs or T cells enriched from blood (not recorded which). The rearrangement links TRBV6-5 to TRBJ1-6, with D possibly TRBD1 on 5 matching bases. CDR3 sequence: CASRAGTHFLHF. In nucleotides, the CDR3 is TGTGCCAGCAGGGCCGGGACTCATTTTCTCCACTTT.